The T cell receptor (beta chain) described here comes from a study of T cells in tumors after PD-1 blockade. The overall study: Some patients also took daily vismodegib 150 mg during anti-PD-1 treatment.

CDR3 length: 16 residues. With 1 base removed from V and 1 base from J, the gap between germline ends came to 12 bases. Germline V gene data show CDR1 as SGHTA and CDR2 as FQGNSA. Sequencing was performed with immunoSEQ multiplex PCR; in TCRdb, only in-frame clones are kept and a portion is missing. Counted here are about 63,000 clones, around 72% occurring once; the ten biggest clones make up 4.7%. The source material was PBMCs, sampled after anti-PD-1 treatment. The source of this sequence is a human donor with basal cell carcinoma. This chain connects TRBV7-2 to TRBJ2-3; D possibly corresponds to TRBD1 (6 bases). The DNA of the CDR3 is TGTGCCAGCAGCTTAGTAGGTGGGGGCCGCACAGATACGCAGTATTTT. Translated, it gives CASSLVGGGRTDTQYF.